This TCR beta chain appears in the sequencing data of a study of T cell responses to AZD1222 COVID-19 vaccine. Study-level background: Both about-4-week and about-12-week second-dose recipients were combined. Whole-study results and caveats: White British people made up most donors, females outnumbered males, and clonal diversity was possibly underestimated. Spike as a whole was targeted by vaccine-associated CD4 TCRs, dominant at 160-218 and 743-854. Close to half of all spike-specific TCRs reportedly target regions of the variants that are unmutated.

Some clones are missing from TCRdb's copy, which holds only in-frame ones; the method was immunoSEQ multiplex PCR. Of more than 85,000 clones listed, about 90% are singletons. On this clone itself: Antigen unknown.

The CDR3 loop spans 18 amino acids. The germline V gene encodes CDR1 SGHTA and CDR2 FQGTGA. J was trimmed by 1 base and V by 4 bases; bases with no gene match: 7. The sequencing here drew on peripheral blood, taken on day 0 of AZD1222 vaccination. This clonotype was sampled from an adult in good health. The J gene is TRBJ2-3, the V gene TRBV7-3, with 14 nucleotides matching TRBD2. This CDR3 reads CASSSGLAGAFGTDTQYF. The CDR3 bases are TGTGCCAGCAGCTCGGGACTAGCGGGAGCCTTCGGCACAGATACGCAGTATTTT.